The 31 T cell receptor beta chains presented below share a single source sample, sequenced in a study of regulatory T cells in long-lasting Graves disease. As for time point: newly diagnosed GD, antithyroid drugs for less than 3 months. The authors made the TCR library using RNA they extracted from PBMCs. Construction of TCR beta libraries relied on iRepertoire HTBI primers and on Arm-PCR targeting CDR3 regions. Using its own MiXCR run on the multiplex PCR reads, TCRdb lists one record per CDR3 protein. The sample shows roughly 500,000 distinct CDR3 sequences, 14% of them seen only once. The data also belong to a second study, concerning T cells in Graves' hyperthyroidism and ophthalmopathy.

The starting material was peripheral blood mononuclear cells (PBMCs), obtained at new diagnosis, from a patient treated with antithyroid drugs. The source is a woman between 50 and 59 years old with Graves disease.

There are many counts of this clonotype. The chain recombines TRBV28 with TRBJ2-1, with D hard to call. Germline V gene sequence: CDR1 MDHEN, CDR2 SYDVKM. Trimming took 2 bases from V and 0 from J, leaving 8 bases between them. The CDR3 is 15 residues long. The CDR3 DNA sequence: TGTGCCAGCAGTTTACCGGTTAGCTCCTACAATGAGCAGTTCTTC. Translation: CASSLPVSSYNEQFF.

This chain uses TRBV7-3 with TRBJ2-2; D is unresolved. Trimming removed 6 bases from V and 3 bases from J, with 8 bases in between. The CDR3 covers 13 residues. CDR1 SGHTA and CDR2 FQGTGA come from the germline V gene. The CDR3: CASRIVDTGELFF. In DNA form, the CDR3 reads TGTGCCAGCAGGATCGTGGACACCGGGGAGCTGTTTTTT.

This clonotype was detected many times. J is TRBJ2-1 and V is TRBV20-1; 9 bases match TRBD2. In germline, CDR1 is DFQATT, CDR2 SNEGSKA (reference sequence). J gave up 9 bases and V 1 base, and 10 bases lay outside the gene matches. The CDR3 has 15 residues. CDR3 residues: CSARGPGLATSEQFF. Here the CDR3 DNA reads TGCAGTGCTAGAGGCCCCGGACTAGCGACCAGTGAGCAGTTCTTC.

Ten or more counts support this clonotype. The rearrangement joins TRBV28 to TRBJ2-7; tentatively, D is TRBD2 (6 bases). Germline values: CDR1 MDHEN, CDR2 SYDVKM. There are 13 residues in the CDR3. Trimming took off 7 bases at V and 2 bases at J, with 12 bases between the two ends. CDR3 in amino acids: CASMRGGAYEQYF. The CDR3 nucleotides are TGTGCCAGCATGCGCGGAGGGGCCTACGAGCAGTACTTC.

This clonotype occurred many times. The chain recombines TRBV7-9 with TRBJ2-1; 7 bases match TRBD1. The V gene end was trimmed by 5 bases and the J gene end by 7 bases; junction bases not matched to a gene: 11. Germline values: CDR1 SEHNR, CDR2 FQNEAQ (reference sequence). The CDR3 has 15 amino acids. CDR3 region: CASSPPDREGNEQFF. In nucleotides, the CDR3 is TGTGCCAGCAGCCCCCCAGACAGGGAAGGGAATGAGCAGTTCTTC.

Comment on this clonotype: A much larger clone differs by one base, so this may be a read error. The V and J genes are TRBV11-2 and TRBJ2-2, with D possibly being TRBD2 (5 bases). Germline V CDR1 and CDR2: SGHAT, FQNNGV. The CDR3 runs 13 residues. The CDR3 loop is CASSPEHTGELSF. CDR3 coding DNA: TGTGCCAGCAGCCCAGAACACACCGGGGAGCTGTCTTTT.

There are a few counts of this clonotype. The chain carries TRBV6-1 and TRBJ2-3; D may be TRBD1 (6 bases). Germline CDR1 and CDR2: MNHNS and SASEGT. Trimming removed 8 bases at V and 11 bases at J, with 20 bases between. CDR3 length: 13 amino acids. The CDR3 DNA reads as TGTGCCAGCCTCCCGACAGGCTCGCGTTTGCAGTATTTT. This sequence encodes CASLPTGSRLQYF.

This clonotype appeared many times. The V call is TRBV28, the J call TRBJ1-1; 7 bases map to TRBD1. This CDR3 is built from 14 residues. Germline lookup yields CDR1 MDHEN and CDR2 SYDVKM. J was trimmed by 6 bases and V by 6 bases; bases with no gene match: 10. The DNA for the CDR3 is TGTGCCAGCAGCTTAACCCTCAGGGGGTCTGAAGCTTTCTTT. Translating it yields CASSLTLRGSEAFF.

Ten or more counts support this clonotype. The V call is TRBV5-1, the J call TRBJ1-2, with D tentatively TRBD1 (6 bases). Per the germline V gene, CDR1 is SGHRS and CDR2 is YFSETQ. The CDR3 is 14 amino acids. Between the trimmed V and J ends, which lost 0 bases and 3 bases, there was a span of 9 bases. CDR3: CASSLGGQDYGYTF. CDR3 sequence (DNA): TGCGCCAGCAGCTTGGGGGGGCAGGACTATGGCTACACCTTC.

Details on this clonotype: Since a much larger clone is just one base distant, this may be a read error. V gene TRBV18 combines with J gene TRBJ1-1, with no clear D. The CDR3 has 14 amino acids. In germline, CDR1 is KGHSH, CDR2 LQKENI. Here the CDR3 DNA reads TGTGCCACCTCACCACCGGCCAGAAACACTGAAGCTTTCTTT. It translates to CATSPPARNTEAFF.

This clonotype has a count of ten or more. The rearrangement links TRBV2 to TRBJ1-2; D possibly corresponds to TRBD1 (5 bases). The CDR3 extends over 12 amino acids. CDR1 and CDR2 from the germline V gene are SNHLY and FYNNEI. Trimming pared 7 bases from V and 6 bases from J, leaving 12 bases between. DNA for the CDR3: TGTGCCAGCACTGTTCTAGGGGATGGCTACACCTTC. Amino acids: CASTVLGDGYTF.

This clonotype was seen ten or more times. The genes are TRBV11-2 and TRBJ2-1; TRBD1 aligns across 9 bases. The CDR3 sequence is 14 residues long. V lost 5 bases to trimming and J lost 8 bases; unmatched junction nucleotides: 7. Per germline, CDR1 SGHAT and CDR2 FQNNGV. CDR3 sequence: CASSRDRVKDEQFF. For the CDR3, the DNA is TGTGCCAGCAGCCGGGACAGGGTTAAGGATGAGCAGTTCTTC.

In this sample, this clonotype turned up many times. The chain recombines TRBV12-3 or TRBV12-4 with TRBJ2-3, with 8 bases fitting TRBD2. The CDR3 runs to 15 residues. V lost 6 bases to trimming and J lost 2 bases; unmatched junction nucleotides: 7. In DNA, the CDR3 is TGTGCCAGCAGGCCGAGCGGGAGAAACACAGATACGCAGTATTTT. Translated: CASRPSGRNTDTQYF.

The gene calls are TRBV5-4 and TRBJ2-5, with TRBD2 matching over 7 bases. This CDR3 has 15 amino acids. V shed 5 bases and J 3 bases; nucleotides not matched to a gene: 10. Germline V lookup: CDR1 SGHNT, CDR2 YYREEE (reference sequence). The CDR3 sequence is CASSFGREAEETQYF. The CDR3 coding sequence is TGTGCCAGCAGTTTTGGGAGGGAAGCAGAAGAGACCCAGTACTTC.

This clonotype has at least ten counts. The chain joins TRBV2 to TRBJ2-1; no definite D call. Trimming took 2 bases from V and 7 from J, leaving 0 bases between them. This CDR3 is 10 amino acids long. CDR1 SNHLY and CDR2 FYNNEI come from the germline V gene. The CDR3 spells CASSENEQFF. For the CDR3, the DNA is TGTGCCAGCAGTGAAAATGAGCAGTTCTTC.

The chain couples TRBV5-1 to TRBJ2-5; 7 positions agree with TRBD2. The CDR3 has 15 residues. V lost 3 bases to trimming and J lost 2 bases; unmatched junction nucleotides: 7. Germline lookup yields CDR1 SGHRS and CDR2 YFSETQ. CDR3 residues: CASSYLSAGQETQYF. The CDR3, as DNA: TGCGCCAGCAGCTATCTTTCAGCGGGACAAGAGACCCAGTACTTC.

The chain carries TRBV5-1 and TRBJ1-4; D is undetermined. The CDR3 extends over 13 amino acids. Germline values: CDR1 SGHRS, CDR2 YFSETQ. V was clipped by 4 bases and J by 8 bases, with 12 bases between them. CDR3 sequence: CASSQDLREKLFF. CDR3 sequence (DNA): TGCGCCAGCAGCCAGGACCTAAGGGAAAAACTGTTTTTT.

This clonotype came up many times. Relative to the germline gene, one junction end is altered; a read error may explain this. The V and J genes are TRBV2 and TRBJ2-1, with TRBD2 matching over 9 bases. The germline V gene encodes CDR1 SNHLY and CDR2 FYNNEI. The CDR3 spans 16 residues. The CDR3 sequence: CASSVEAGGNLNQQFF. CDR3 nucleotide sequence: TGTGCCAGCAGTGTCGAAGCGGGAGGCAACCTCAATCAGCAGTTCTTC.

This clonotype was recorded a few times. J is TRBJ2-7 and V is TRBV30; 11 bases align to TRBD2. The CDR3 is 15 amino acids. Germline CDR1 reads GTSNPN; CDR2 reads SVGIG (reference sequence). The junction had 7 bases not matched to a gene; V was cut back by 2 bases and J by 4 bases. CDR3 DNA sequence: TGTGCCTGGAGTCAGACTAGCGGGGATTCTTACGAGCAGTACTTC. As protein: CAWSQTSGDSYEQYF.

This clonotype was counted many times. The chain joins TRBV7-2 to TRBJ2-1, with D tentatively TRBD2 (7 bases). CDR1 SGHTA and CDR2 FQGNSA come from the germline V gene. With 1 base removed from V and 4 bases from J, the gap between germline ends came to 20 bases. CDR3 length: 18 amino acids. The CDR3 DNA reads as TGTGCCAGCAGCTTAGTGGGGGGCGGGAGAGGAAATTACAATGAGCAGTTCTTC. It translates to CASSLVGGGRGNYNEQFF.

V usage is TRBV30 and J usage is TRBJ1-1; perhaps TRBD1 as D (5 bases). Per germline, CDR1 GTSNPN and CDR2 SVGIG (reference sequence). This CDR3 contains 12 residues. V lost 3 bases and J lost 10, with 15 bases in between. The CDR3 is CAWRKNEGTAFF. CDR3 nucleotides: TGTGCCTGGAGGAAAAATGAGGGGACAGCTTTCTTT.

This clonotype was seen ten or more times. CDR3 residues: CASSPRTSGRAANEQFF. The CDR3 DNA sequence: TGTGCCAGCAGTCCCCGGACTAGCGGGAGGGCGGCCAATGAGCAGTTCTTC. The gene calls are TRBV28 and TRBJ2-1, with 15 bases identical to TRBD2. CDR3 size: 17 residues. V dropped 5 bases and J dropped 6; count of bases not matched to a gene: 8. Germline CDR1 and CDR2: MDHEN and SYDVKM.

Worth noting for this clonotype: A much more abundant neighbour one base away suggests this may be a read error. The missing conserved phenylalanine or tryptophan at the end of this CDR3 makes a read error likely. The chain joins TRBV10-1 to TRBJ1-2; D unresolved. This CDR3 is 16 amino acids long. Germline CDR1 is WNHNN and CDR2 is SYGVQD (reference sequence). Trimming removed 7 bases from V and 2 bases from J, with 20 bases in between. CDR3 in amino acids: CASTPWAAKLNYGYTL. The CDR3 DNA reads as TGCGCCAGCACCCCATGGGCAGCAAAACTAAACTATGGCTACACCCTC.

This clonotype showed up many times. The chain recombines TRBV12-3 or TRBV12-4 with TRBJ2-5; 7 bases align to TRBD1. CDR3 length: 16 residues. With V trimmed by 2 bases and J by 1 base, 7 bases remained unmatched. CDR3 bases: TGTGCCAGCAGTTTAAGAGGGGACAGTTTCCAAGAGACCCAGTACTTC. This gives the protein CASSLRGDSFQETQYF.

This clonotype was counted ten times or more. The chain couples TRBV7-9 to TRBJ2-1; no clear D gene. The V gene lost 2 bases and the J gene lost 7 bases, with 9 bases spanning the gap. The CDR3 is made up of 13 amino acids. Germline V lookup: CDR1 SEHNR, CDR2 FQNEAQ (reference sequence). Here the CDR3 reads CASSLSRQNEQFF. The DNA of the CDR3 is TGTGCCAGCAGCTTATCTAGGCAAAATGAGCAGTTCTTC.

The V gene is TRBV10-2, the J gene TRBJ1-5, with 8 bases identical to TRBD1. Germline CDR1 and CDR2: WSHSY and SAAADI. This CDR3 is 16 amino acids long. Unmatched junction bases numbered 4, after V lost 0 bases and J lost 3 bases. The CDR3 nucleotides are TGCGCCAGCAGTGAGTCGATGGACAGGGTCAATCAGCCCCAGCATTTT. This translates into CASSESMDRVNQPQHF.

Regarding this clonotype: It may be a read error: a sequence one base away is much more abundant. The rearrangement joins TRBV24-1 to TRBJ1-5; D is ambiguous. This CDR3 contains 12 residues. CDR1 is KGHDR and CDR2 is SFDVKD in the germline V gene. The V end was cut by 5 bases, the J end by 4 bases, with 5 bases between. CDR3 coding DNA: TGTGCCACCAGTGCCCCAAATCAGCCCCAGCATTTT. Amino acid sequence: CATSAPNQPQHF.

This chain uses TRBV12-3 or TRBV12-4 with TRBJ1-1; D gene unclear. The CDR3 loop spans 12 amino acids. V was cut by 5 bases and J by 10 bases, with 14 bases left in between. Here the CDR3 DNA reads TGTGCCAGCAGTGAACAGCCCATGGGAGCTTTCTTT. As protein: CASSEQPMGAFF.

This clonotype was found many times. The rearrangement links TRBV11-2 to TRBJ2-7; D gene uncertain. The CDR3 totals 13 residues. V was trimmed by 7 bases and J by 1 base, leaving 11 bases between them. Per the germline V gene, CDR1 is SGHAT and CDR2 is FQNNGV. The CDR3 spells CASKKDGSYEQYF. The CDR3 DNA is TGTGCCAGCAAGAAGGACGGGTCCTACGAGCAGTACTTC.

With regard to this clonotype: At one end, the junction sequence differs from germline, possibly due to a read error. The chain joins TRBV10-3 to TRBJ2-3; D call uncertain. The CDR3 is 15 residues long. Germline V lookup: CDR1 ENHRY, CDR2 SYGVKD. The CDR3 DNA follows: TGTGCCGTCAGGACCACACAAACTAGCACAGATACGCAGTATTTT. It specifies CAVRTTQTSTDTQYF.

This clonotype was detected only a few times. The rearrangement joins TRBV19 to TRBJ2-5, with TRBD2 identical over 7 bases. V shed 7 bases and J 2 bases; nucleotides not matched to a gene: 7. From germline, CDR1 is LNHDA and CDR2 SQIVND (reference sequence). The CDR3 contains 14 residues. The CDR3 nucleotides read TGTGCCAGTACTAGCGGCGATGGACAAGAGACCCAGTACTTC. This translates into CASTSGDGQETQYF.